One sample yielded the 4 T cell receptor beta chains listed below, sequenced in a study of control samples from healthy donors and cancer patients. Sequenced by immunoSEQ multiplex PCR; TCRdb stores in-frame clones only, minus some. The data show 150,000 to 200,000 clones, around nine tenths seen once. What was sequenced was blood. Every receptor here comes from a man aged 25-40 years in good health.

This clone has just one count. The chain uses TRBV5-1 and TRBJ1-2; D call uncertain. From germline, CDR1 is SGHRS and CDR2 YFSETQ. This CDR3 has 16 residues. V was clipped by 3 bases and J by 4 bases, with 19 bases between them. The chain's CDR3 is CASSSKSGPTPYGYTF. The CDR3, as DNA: TGCGCCAGCAGCTCAAAATCTGGACCGACTCCCTATGGCTACACCTTC.

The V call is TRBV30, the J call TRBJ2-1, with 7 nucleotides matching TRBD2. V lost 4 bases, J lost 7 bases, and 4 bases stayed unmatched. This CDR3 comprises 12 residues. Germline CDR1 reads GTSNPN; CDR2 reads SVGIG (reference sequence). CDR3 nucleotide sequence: TGTGCCTGGACCTCTAGCGGAAATGAGCAGTTCTTC. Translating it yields CAWTSSGNEQFF.

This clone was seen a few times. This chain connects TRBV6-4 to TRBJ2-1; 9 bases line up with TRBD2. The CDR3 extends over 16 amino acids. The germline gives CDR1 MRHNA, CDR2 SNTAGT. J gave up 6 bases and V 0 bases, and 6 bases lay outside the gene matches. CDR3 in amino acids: CASSDSASGEFNEQFF. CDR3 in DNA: TGTGCCAGCAGTGACTCCGCTAGCGGGGAGTTCAATGAGCAGTTCTTC.

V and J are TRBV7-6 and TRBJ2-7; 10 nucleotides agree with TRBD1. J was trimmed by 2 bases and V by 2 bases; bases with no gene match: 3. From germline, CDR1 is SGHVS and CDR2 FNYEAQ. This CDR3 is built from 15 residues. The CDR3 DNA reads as TGTGCCAGCAGCTTACGACAGGGGGCAACCTACGAGCAGTACTTC. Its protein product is CASSLRQGATYEQYF.